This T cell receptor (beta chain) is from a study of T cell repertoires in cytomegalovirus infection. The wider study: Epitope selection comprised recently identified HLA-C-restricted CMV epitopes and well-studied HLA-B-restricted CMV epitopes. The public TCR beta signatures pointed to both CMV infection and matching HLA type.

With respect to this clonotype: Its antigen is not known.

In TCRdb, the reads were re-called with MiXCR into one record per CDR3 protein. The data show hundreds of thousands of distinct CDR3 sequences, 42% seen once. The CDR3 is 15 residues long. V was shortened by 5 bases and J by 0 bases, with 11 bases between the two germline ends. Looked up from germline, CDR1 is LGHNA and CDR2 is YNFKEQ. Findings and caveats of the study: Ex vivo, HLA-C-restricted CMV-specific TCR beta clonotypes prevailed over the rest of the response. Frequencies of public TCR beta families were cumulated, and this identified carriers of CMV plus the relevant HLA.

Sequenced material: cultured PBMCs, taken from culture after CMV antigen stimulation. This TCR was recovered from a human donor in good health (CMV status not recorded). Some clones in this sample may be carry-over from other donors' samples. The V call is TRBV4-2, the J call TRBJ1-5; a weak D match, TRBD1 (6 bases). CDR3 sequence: CASSARGGSNQPQHF. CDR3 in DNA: TGTGCCAGCAGCGCACGAGGGGGTAGCAATCAGCCCCAGCATTTT.